One and the same sample provided the 12 T cell receptor beta chains below, sequenced in a study of blood T cell repertoires in COVID-19. The protocol was immunoSEQ multiplex PCR, while the TCRdb copy is restricted to in-frame clones and leaves out a portion. The sample carries approximately 300,000 clones, approximately 85% recorded once. Material for sequencing was peripheral blood. Receptors originate from a human donor with COVID-19, enrolled during active disease. The donor label of this sample is uncertain.

The rearrangement uses TRBV19 and TRBJ2-1, with TRBD2 identical over 12 bases. Germline V gene sequence: CDR1 LNHDA, CDR2 SQIVND (reference sequence). CDR3 length: 15 amino acids. J gave up 4 bases and V 7 bases, and 5 bases lay outside the gene matches. The CDR3 DNA reads TGTGCCAGTACAAGGACTAGCGGGATTTACAATGAGCAGTTCTTC. Its translation is CASTRTSGIYNEQFF.

This clone has just a few counts. The chain employs TRBV2 and TRBJ1-5; TRBD1 agrees at 7 bases. Germline V lookup: CDR1 SNHLY, CDR2 FYNNEI. This CDR3 has 15 amino acids. V trimming: 2 bases; J trimming: 5 bases; junction bases outside the gene matches: 6. DNA for the CDR3: TGTGCCAGCAGTGAACATGGGACAGCCGATCAGCCCCAGCATTTT. This codes for CASSEHGTADQPQHF.

This clone has only one observation. The genes are TRBV6-5 and TRBJ1-2; no firm D call. V was trimmed by 0 bases and J by 8 bases, leaving 10 bases between them. The CDR3 runs 13 residues. Germline V gene lookup returns CDR1 MNHEY and CDR2 SVGAGI. The CDR3 coding sequence is TGTGCCAGCAGTTACTCGCGAAGCGGGGGCTACACCTTC. Protein sequence: CASSYSRSGGYTF.

V gene TRBV24-1 combines with J gene TRBJ2-2, with 9 bases matching TRBD1. This CDR3 spans 16 amino acids. The germline V gene encodes CDR1 KGHDR and CDR2 SFDVKD. The ends lost 4 bases at V and 2 bases at J; junction bases unmatched: 4. CDR3 in DNA: TGTGCCACCAGTGACACGGGACAGGGTAACACCGGGGAGCTGTTTTTT. Translation gives CATSDTGQGNTGELFF.

The rearrangement links TRBV30 to TRBJ2-5, with TRBD2 identical over 8 bases. The CDR3 is 13 residues long. V lost 5 bases to trimming and J lost 2 bases; unmatched junction nucleotides: 4. Germline V lookup: CDR1 GTSNPN, CDR2 SVGIG (reference sequence). The DNA for the CDR3 is TGTGCCTGGGAAGCGGGAGCGCAAGAGACCCAGTACTTC. As protein: CAWEAGAQETQYF. Based on the CDR3 plus reference TRBV30 and TRBJ2-5, the full variable domain is SQTIHQWPATLVQPVGSPLSLECTVEGTSNPNLYWYRQAAGRGLQLLFYSVGIGQISSEVPQNLSASRPQDRQFILSSKKLLLSDSGFYLCAWEAGAQETQYFGPGTRLLVL.

This clone was detected once. The chain combines TRBV6-4 with TRBJ2-7, with D perhaps TRBD2 (7 bases). The V end was cut by 2 bases, the J end by 12 bases, with 32 bases between. This CDR3 comprises 18 residues. The germline V gene has CDR1 MRHNA and CDR2 SNTAGT. The CDR3 DNA follows: TGTGCCAGCAGTGACCCGATACGAAAGGGGGGGCCCCCCGACGCCGCGTACTTC. Its translation is CASSDPIRKGGPPDAAYF.

The rearrangement links TRBV2 to TRBJ2-5; 9 nucleotides agree with TRBD1. Trimming cost V 6 bases and J 1 base; bases outside gene matches: 6. This CDR3 is built from 15 residues. Germline V gives CDR1 SNHLY, CDR2 FYNNEI. The CDR3 nucleotides are TGTGCCAGCAGGGAGGACAGGGGAGGCCAAGAGACCCAGTACTTC. This sequence encodes CASREDRGGQETQYF.

The chain combines TRBV2 with TRBJ1-6, with 8 bases that match TRBD1. V lost 3 bases to trimming and J lost 8 bases; unmatched junction nucleotides: 6. Germline CDR1 reads SNHLY; CDR2 reads FYNNEI. The CDR3 loop spans 15 amino acids. The CDR3 loop is CASSDRTGKDSPLHF. The DNA of the CDR3 is TGTGCCAGCAGTGATCGGACAGGGAAGGATTCACCCCTCCACTTT.

The CDR3 spells CASTPLTGNNEKLFF. The CDR3 region has the DNA TGTGCCAGCACCCCCCTGACAGGCAATAATGAAAAACTGTTTTTT. The rearrangement uses TRBV28 and TRBJ1-4; possible D gene TRBD1, 6 bases. CDR1 and CDR2 (germline): MDHEN, SYDVKM. CDR3 length: 15 residues. Trimming stripped 7 bases from V and 4 bases from J, with 16 bases between.

The gene calls are TRBV28 and TRBJ2-7; 11 bases are shared with TRBD2. V lost 6 bases to trimming and J lost 0 bases; unmatched junction nucleotides: 13. Germline V gene lookup returns CDR1 MDHEN and CDR2 SYDVKM. The CDR3 covers 18 residues. CDR3 region: CASRLRFGTSGSSYEQYF. In DNA form, the CDR3 reads TGTGCCAGCAGGCTGAGGTTTGGGACTAGCGGAAGCTCCTACGAGCAGTACTTC.

This clone came up a few times. This chain links TRBV7-2 with TRBJ2-1; TRBD2 might be the D (5 bases). Germline CDR1 SGHTA, CDR2 FQGNSA. Trimming cost V 7 bases and J 4 bases, with 14 bases left between them. The CDR3 loop spans 14 amino acids. This chain's CDR3 is CASILPSGYNEQFF. CDR3 DNA: TGTGCCAGCATTCTCCCCTCGGGATACAATGAGCAGTTCTTC.

The chain recombines TRBV2 with TRBJ2-7, with D possibly TRBD1 on 5 matching bases. The CDR3 is made up of 12 amino acids. Per the germline V gene, CDR1 is SNHLY and CDR2 is FYNNEI. Trimming removed 4 bases at V and 7 bases at J, with 11 bases between. In nucleotides, the CDR3 is TGTGCCAGCAGTGGTCAGGGCCTAGAGCAGTACTTC. Its translation is CASSGQGLEQYF.